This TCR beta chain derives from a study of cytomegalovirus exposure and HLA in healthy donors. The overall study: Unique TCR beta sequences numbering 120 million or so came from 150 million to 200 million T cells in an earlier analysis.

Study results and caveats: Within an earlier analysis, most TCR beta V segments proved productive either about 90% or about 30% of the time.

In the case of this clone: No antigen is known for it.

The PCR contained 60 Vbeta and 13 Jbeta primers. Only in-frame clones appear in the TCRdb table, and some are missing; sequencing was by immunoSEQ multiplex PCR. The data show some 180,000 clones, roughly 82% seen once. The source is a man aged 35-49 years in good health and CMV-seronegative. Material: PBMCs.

The CDR3 sequence is CASSQEKPSYLPYEQYF. Here the CDR3 DNA reads TGCGCCAGCAGCCAAGAGAAGCCGTCTTACCTCCCCTACGAGCAGTACTTC. This chain uses TRBV4-3 with TRBJ2-7, with D uncertain. Trimming left V 0 bases short and J 2 bases short, with 17 bases between. Germline lookup yields CDR1 LGHNA and CDR2 YSLEER. There are 17 residues in the CDR3.